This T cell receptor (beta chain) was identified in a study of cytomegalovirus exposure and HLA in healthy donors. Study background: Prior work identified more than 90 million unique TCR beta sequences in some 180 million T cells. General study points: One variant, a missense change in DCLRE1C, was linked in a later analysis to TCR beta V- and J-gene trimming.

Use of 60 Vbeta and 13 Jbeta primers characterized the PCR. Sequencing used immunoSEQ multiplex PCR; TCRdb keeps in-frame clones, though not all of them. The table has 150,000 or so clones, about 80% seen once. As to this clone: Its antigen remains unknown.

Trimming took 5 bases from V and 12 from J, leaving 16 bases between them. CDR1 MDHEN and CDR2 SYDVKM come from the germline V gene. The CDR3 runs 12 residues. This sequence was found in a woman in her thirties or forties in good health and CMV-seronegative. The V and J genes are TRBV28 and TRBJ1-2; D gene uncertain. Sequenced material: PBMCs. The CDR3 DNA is TGTGCCAGCAGTCAACAGCAATCGAAAGACACCTTC. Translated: CASSQQQSKDTF.